The following is a TCR beta chain sequence with its context. This entry is derived from a study of control samples from healthy donors and cancer patients. The table came from immunoSEQ multiplex PCR; TCRdb's copy has only in-frame clones and leaves some out. The sample includes 150,000 to 180,000 clones, 85% to 95% of them seen just once. Trimming removed 2 bases at V and 6 bases at J, with 14 bases between. This CDR3 is 15 amino acids long. Per the germline V gene, CDR1 is SGHRS and CDR2 is YFSETQ. V gene TRBV5-1 combines with J gene TRBJ2-2, with D hard to call. The sequenced material came from blood. This clonotype was obtained from a man aged 40-55 years in good health. The CDR3 DNA reads TGCGCCAGCAGCTTATCTTACGGTCTGTCCGGGGAGCTGTTTTTT. It translates to CASSLSYGLSGELFF.